These 8 T cell receptor beta chains were sequenced from one sample in a study of T cell responses to AZD1222 COVID-19 vaccine. Sequencing used immunoSEQ multiplex PCR; TCRdb keeps in-frame clones, though not all of them. The table lists 250,000 to 300,000 clones, almost 95% of them singletons. The specimen comprised peripheral blood, sampled 28 days after the second AZD1222 dose. Receptors originate from an adult who received the AZD1222 COVID-19 vaccine.

This chain joins TRBV4-2 and TRBJ2-7, with 13 bases fitting TRBD2. Unmatched junction bases numbered 6, after V lost 4 bases and J lost 6 bases. The V gene's germline CDR1 is LGHNA and CDR2 YNFKEQ. The CDR3 has 15 amino acids. CDR3 residues: CASSRVLAGGIEQYF. The CDR3, as DNA: TGTGCCAGCAGCCGAGTACTAGCGGGAGGGATCGAGCAGTACTTC.

The chain links TRBV4-2 to TRBJ1-2, with a possible D match to TRBD1 (5 bases). The V end lost 4 bases, the J end lost 4 bases, and 10 bases lay between the germline ends. Germline loops: CDR1 LGHNA, CDR2 YNFKEQ. The CDR3 has 13 amino acids. CDR3 residues: CASSPEDIYGYTF. Written as DNA, the CDR3 is TGTGCCAGCAGCCCAGAGGACATCTATGGCTACACCTTC.

The chain is built from TRBV18 and TRBJ1-1; 9 nucleotides align to TRBD1. Germline CDR1 reads KGHSH; CDR2 reads LQKENI. V was clipped by 6 bases and J by 4 bases; unmatched bases: 6. The CDR3 has 14 residues. This CDR3 reads CASSRDREFTEAFF. In nucleotides, the CDR3 is TGTGCCAGCTCTCGGGACAGGGAATTCACTGAAGCTTTCTTT.

V gene TRBV6-4 combines with J gene TRBJ1-1; D gene unclear. The V gene's germline CDR1 is MRHNA and CDR2 SNTAGT. This CDR3 is 10 amino acids long. The V end was cut by 11 bases, the J end by 6 bases, with 10 bases between. The DNA of the CDR3 is TGTGCCTCCCGTGCGCCTGAAGCTTTCTTT. This sequence encodes CASRAPEAFF.

This chain uses TRBV4-1 with TRBJ1-1, with D maybe TRBD1 (6 bases). The V gene lost 2 bases and the J gene lost 5 bases, with 18 bases spanning the gap. Germline V CDR1 and CDR2: MGHRA, YSYEKL. The CDR3 is 16 amino acids. CDR3 amino acids: CASSQNAQGLGTEAFF. Here the CDR3 DNA reads TGCGCCAGCAGCCAAAATGCGCAGGGGCTGGGTACTGAAGCTTTCTTT.

This clone was recorded only once. The V and J genes are TRBV7-8 and TRBJ2-4; TRBD2 agrees at 9 bases. The CDR3 spans 16 residues. J was trimmed by 8 bases and V by 3 bases; bases with no gene match: 11. The germline V gene has CDR1 SGHVS and CDR2 FQNEAQ. The CDR3, as DNA: TGTGCCAGCAGCTTTGTAGTTGATAGCGGGAGTCACATTCAGTACTTC. Translation: CASSFVVDSGSHIQYF. Using reference TRBV7-8 and TRBJ2-4 for the parts outside the CDR3, the full variable domain is GAGVSQSPRYKVAKRGQDVALRCDPISGHVSLFWYQQALGQGPEFLTYFQNEAQLDKSGLPSDRFFAERPEGSVSTLKIQRTQQEDSAVYLCASSFVVDSGSHIQYFGAGTRLSVL.

The rearrangement joins TRBV7-3 to TRBJ1-1; 8 bases agree with TRBD1. The CDR3 consists of 13 residues. CDR1 SGHTA and CDR2 FQGTGA come from the germline V gene. The J segment lost 7 bases and the V segment lost 4 bases, leaving 5 bases of the junction unmatched. The CDR3 loop is CASSSGTGSEAFF. For the CDR3, the DNA is TGTGCCAGCAGCTCCGGGACAGGCAGTGAAGCTTTCTTT. The complete variable domain, with remaining parts taken from reference TRBV7-3 and TRBJ1-1, reads GAGVSQTPSNKVTEKGKYVELRCDPISGHTALYWYRQSLGQGPEFLIYFQGTGAADDSGLPNDRFFAVRPEGSVSTLKIQRTERGDSAVYLCASSSGTGSEAFFGQGTRLTVV.

V is TRBV7-9 and J is TRBJ1-1, with a weak D call TRBD1 (5 bases). Per the germline V gene, CDR1 is SEHNR and CDR2 is FQNEAQ (reference sequence). V was clipped by 5 bases and J by 10 bases, with 14 bases between them. This CDR3 is built from 12 residues. CDR3 loop: CASSSRVSGAFF. Written as DNA, the CDR3 is TGTGCCAGCAGCAGCAGGGTCTCCGGAGCTTTCTTT. Full variable domain (missing parts from reference TRBV7-9 and TRBJ1-1): DTGVSQNPRHKITKRGQNVTFRCDPISEHNRLYWYRQTLGQGPEFLTYFQNEAQLEKSRLLSDRFSAERPKGSFSTLEIQRTEQGDSAMYLCASSSRVSGAFFGQGTRLTVV.